This T cell receptor (beta chain) was sequenced for a study of vaccination effects on CD4 cells after COVID-19. As for the study in general: It was a median of 72 days after the second dose that post-vaccine samples were obtained.

Profiled with immunoSEQ multiplex PCR; TCRdb holds only in-frame clones, not every one. The sample lists approximately 70,000 clones; less than 80% were seen once. Pools of viral peptides were used by the ViraFEST assay to expand antigen-specific CD4+ T cells ahead of sequencing. At the end of over 8 days of culture, CD4+ T cells were isolated. The vaccine given was either BNT162b2 or mRNA-1273, in two doses. Regarding this clone: The antigen is unknown.

The V gene's germline CDR1 is MNHNY and CDR2 SVGAGI (reference sequence). The CDR3 is 13 amino acids. Between the trimmed V and J ends, which lost 3 bases and 2 bases, there was a span of 5 bases. Material: CD4+ T cells from PBMCs cultured with HCoV-OC43 spike peptides, obtained after COVID-19 vaccination. Regarding subset: HCoV-OC43 spike overlapping peptide pool stimulation. The J gene is TRBJ1-5, the V gene TRBV6-6; D unclear. The sequence derives from a human donor who received a COVID-19 vaccine. DNA of the CDR3: TGTGCCAGCAGTTATAATGGCAATCAGCCCCAGCATTTT. Amino acid sequence: CASSYNGNQPQHF.